The 13 T cell receptor beta chains below come from one sample, sequenced in a study of shared clonotypes between healthy human individuals. Clones were read by immunoSEQ multiplex PCR, and TCRdb kept only the in-frame ones, dropping some. The sample carries more than 1,200,000 clones, approximately 98.5% recorded once. What was sequenced was naive CD4+ T cells sorted from blood. As to subset: CD45RA+ positively selected. Every receptor here comes from a man aged 25-40 years in good health.

The chain links TRBV19 to TRBJ1-2; TRBD1 matches at 9 bases. V trimming: 4 bases; J trimming: 6 bases; junction bases outside the gene matches: 6. Looked up from germline, CDR1 is LNHDA and CDR2 is SQIVND (reference sequence). The CDR3 sequence is 14 residues long. DNA for the CDR3: TGTGCCAGTAGTACGATACAGGGGGCTCATGGCTACACCTTC. It encodes CASSTIQGAHGYTF.

This clone was detected once. The chain is built from TRBV5-1 and TRBJ2-2, with 8 bases identical to TRBD1. The germline V gene encodes CDR1 SGHRS and CDR2 YFSETQ. The CDR3 loop spans 16 amino acids. V trimming: 0 bases; J trimming: 8 bases; junction bases outside the gene matches: 9. The CDR3 coding sequence is TGCGCCAGCAGCTTGGGCCAGGGGGCGCGGTCTGGGGAGCTGTTTTTT. Its translation: CASSLGQGARSGELFF.

The V call is TRBV19, the J call TRBJ2-5; D gene uncertain. CDR3 length: 11 amino acids. Trimming took off 3 bases at V and 5 bases at J, with 4 bases between the two ends. Germline V gene sequence: CDR1 LNHDA, CDR2 SQIVND (reference sequence). DNA of the CDR3: TGTGCCAGTAGTATGTCGGAGACCCAGTACTTC. Residues: CASSMSETQYF.

CDR3 in DNA: TGTGCCAGCCTCGTTCGCAGGGGGTACGAGCAGTACTTC. Its translation is CASLVRRGYEQYF. This chain connects TRBV5-8 to TRBJ2-7; TRBD1 agrees at 7 bases. The CDR3 covers 13 residues. Germline lookup yields CDR1 SGHTS and CDR2 YDEGEE. V lost 7 bases, J lost 4 bases, and 8 bases stayed unmatched.

The CDR3 nucleotides are TGTGCCAGCAGTAGGCAACAGGGGGCGGACACTGAAGCTTTCTTT. Protein product: CASSRQQGADTEAFF. The chain is built from TRBV9 and TRBJ1-1; TRBD1 aligns across 9 bases. Trimming cost V 5 bases and J 3 bases; bases outside gene matches: 8. Germline lookup yields CDR1 SGDLS and CDR2 YYNGEE. CDR3 length: 15 residues.

The V and J genes are TRBV10-1 and TRBJ2-1; tentative D call: TRBD2 (6 bases). There are 13 residues in the CDR3. Germline V gene lookup returns CDR1 WNHNN and CDR2 SYGVQD (reference sequence). Trimming took off 6 bases at V and 9 bases at J, with 15 bases between the two ends. The CDR3, as DNA: TGCGCCAGCAGCCGGGACTCTGGGGGTGAGCAGTTCTTC. Protein: CASSRDSGGEQFF.

The chain couples TRBV28 to TRBJ2-1, with 7 bases aligning to TRBD1. CDR3 size: 14 residues. V dropped 3 bases and J dropped 5; count of bases not matched to a gene: 4. Germline CDR1 is MDHEN and CDR2 is SYDVKM. CDR3 amino acids: CASSFWTGDNEQFF. The DNA for the CDR3 is TGTGCCAGCAGTTTTTGGACAGGCGACAATGAGCAGTTCTTC.

The gene calls are TRBV14 and TRBJ2-3, with 7 bases matching TRBD2. The germline V gene has CDR1 SGHDN and CDR2 FVKESK. With V trimmed by 2 bases and J by 0 bases, 11 bases remained unmatched. This CDR3 contains 18 residues. In DNA, the CDR3 is TGTGCCAGCAGCCAAAGAATCGGCGGGAGTACCAGCACAGATACGCAGTATTTT. Translation: CASSQRIGGSTSTDTQYF. Together with reference TRBV14 and TRBJ2-3, the CDR3 gives the full variable domain: EAGVTQFPSHSVIEKGQTVTLRCDPISGHDNLYWYRRVMGKEIKFLLHFVKESKQDESGMPNNRFLAERTGGTYSTLKVQPAELEDSGVYFCASSQRIGGSTSTDTQYFGPGTRLTVL.

This clone was seen a single time. The chain has TRBV30 and TRBJ1-1, with no clear D. CDR1 and CDR2 (germline): GTSNPN, SVGIG (reference sequence). The CDR3 has 13 residues. V was pared by 4 bases and J by 0 bases, with 9 bases between. The CDR3 loop reads CAWTLVMNTEAFF. CDR3 nucleotide sequence: TGTGCCTGGACTCTAGTCATGAACACTGAAGCTTTCTTT.

The chain carries TRBV7-9 and TRBJ1-5, with D possibly matching TRBD1 (6 bases). Germline CDR1 SEHNR, CDR2 FQNEAQ (reference sequence). The V gene lost 1 base and the J gene lost 1 base, with 11 bases spanning the gap. The CDR3 extends over 16 amino acids. The CDR3 loop reads CASSLVLGGSNQPQHF. CDR3 coding DNA: TGTGCCAGCAGCTTAGTTCTAGGGGGGAGCAATCAGCCCCAGCATTTT.

The CDR3 DNA follows: TGTGCCAGCAGTCCAGTGACTGGAAACACCATATATTTT. It yields the protein CASSPVTGNTIYF. The chain combines TRBV6-5 with TRBJ1-3; D is uncertain. From germline, CDR1 is MNHEY and CDR2 SVGAGI. This CDR3 spans 13 amino acids. Trimming left V 5 bases short and J 2 bases short, with 7 bases between.

The rearrangement uses TRBV12-1 and TRBJ1-1; TRBD1 reflects the table's D call only, with no check against the DNA. TRBV12-1 is shown as a pseudogene. The CDR3 is made up of 15 amino acids. This chain's CDR3 is CASSHRGQGDTEAFF. CDR3 in DNA: TGTGCCAGCAGCCATAGGGGACAGGGGGACACTGAAGCTTTCTTT.

The chain uses TRBV6-6 and TRBJ2-5; D remains ambiguous. The CDR3 is made up of 16 amino acids. CDR1 is MNHNY, CDR2 SVGAGI, per germline (reference sequence). The V end lost 6 bases, the J end lost 2 bases, and 19 bases lay between the germline ends. The CDR3 region is CASSRRTTSNQETQYF. CDR3 coding DNA: TGTGCCAGCAGCCGTAGGACGACAAGCAATCAAGAGACCCAGTACTTC.